This T cell receptor (beta chain) derives from a study of CD8+ T cells in alopecia areata. Study details: Patients received oral tofacitinib, 5 to 10 mg twice daily, for moderate-to-severe alopecia areata.

Study-level results: Normal-skin resident alphabeta T cells also appear among scalp sample sequences.

Regarding this clone: The antigen is unknown.

RNA extraction and reverse transcription yielded cDNA as sequencing template. Sequenced by immunoSEQ multiplex PCR; TCRdb stores in-frame clones only, minus some. Of approximately 140,000 clones in the sample, 75% to 85% were seen once. Noted treatment: oral pan-JAK inhibitor, 5-10 mg twice daily. V shed 6 bases, J shed 3 bases, and the junction held 7 bases outside the gene matches. CDR3 length: 14 residues. Germline V gene lookup returns CDR1 MNHEY and CDR2 SMNVEV (reference sequence). V usage is TRBV27 and J usage is TRBJ2-7; 8 bases align to TRBD1. This specimen was CD8+ T cells sorted from blood, taken at week 4, from a patient treated with tofacitinib. This receptor was taken from a human donor with alopecia areata. The CDR3 bases are TGTGCCAGCAGCCTTAGGGGGACAGGCTACGAGCAGTACTTC. As protein: CASSLRGTGYEQYF.